Listed below are T cell receptor beta chains from one sample, sequenced in a study of shared clonotypes between healthy human individuals. TCRdb's table, derived via immunoSEQ multiplex PCR, lists solely in-frame clones and lacks some. The sample consists of 600,000 to 750,000 clones, around 70% of them appearing once. The sample comprised memory CD4+ T cells sorted from blood. The receptors here all came from a woman aged 25-40 years in good health. CDR3s include the opening cysteine and the closing phenylalanine or tryptophan. The D gene is left open where the match is weak. The size field is filled for only some rows; it gives once, few, many or a size class.

v_call,j_call,d_call,clone_size,cdr3_nt,cdr3_aa
TRBV5-8,TRBJ1-2,-,few,TGTGCCAGCAGCTTACCTTGGTCCAACTATGGCTACACCTTC,CASSLPWSNYGYTF
TRBV5-1,TRBJ2-7,TRBD1,-,TGCGCCAGCAGCTCGGGACAGGGGTTATACGAGCAGTACTTC,CASSSGQGLYEQYF
TRBV30,TRBJ1-3,-,-,TGTGCCTGGAATCACCTACCCCGCCGCTCTGGAAACACCATATATTTT,CAWNHLPRRSGNTIYF
TRBV27,TRBJ2-1,-,once,TGTGCCAGCAGGAAGTATCCCGGGAACGACAATGAGCAGTTCTTC,CASRKYPGNDNEQFF
TRBV18,TRBJ2-1,-,once,TGTGCCAGCTCACCACGGACGGACAATGAGCAGTTCTTC,CASSPRTDNEQFF
TRBV19,TRBJ1-5,-,few,TGTGCCAGTAGTCTCAGGGATCAGCCCCAGCATTTT,CASSLRDQPQHF
TRBV19,TRBJ2-1,-,few,TGTGCCAGTAATTCGCGGGCGAGGGGCAGATACAATGAGCAGTTCTTC,CASNSRARGRYNEQFF
TRBV11-2,TRBJ2-3,TRBD2,-,TGTGCCAGCAGACGGGGGGTAGAGACAGATACGCAGTATTTT,CASRRGVETDTQYF
TRBV14,TRBJ2-7,-,few,TGTGCCAGCAGCTGGGGACCGATGTACGAGCAGTACTTC,CASSWGPMYEQYF
TRBV9,TRBJ2-7,-,-,TGTGCCAGCAGCAGCCCGGGAGTTGGGTACGAGCAGTACTTC,CASSSPGVGYEQYF
TRBV6-1,TRBJ2-7,-,-,TGTGCCAGCAGTGTCGAGACAGGCTCCTACGAGCAGTACTTC,CASSVETGSYEQYF
TRBV10-3,TRBJ2-1,TRBD2,once,TGTGCCATCAGTGAGTCGACTAGCGGGAGCTATGAGCAGTTCTTC,CAISESTSGSYEQFF
TRBV6-5,TRBJ2-1,TRBD1,-,TGTGCCAGCAGTCTACAGGGGGCTTCCTACAATGAGCAGTTCTTC,CASSLQGASYNEQFF
TRBV10-3,TRBJ2-5,TRBD2,few,TGTGCCATCAGTGAGGTAGCTAGCGGGTGGGGCGGAGAGACCCAGTACTTC,CAISEVASGWGGETQYF
TRBV11-2,TRBJ1-1,-,-,TGTGCCAGCAGCTTAGGTCCGGCGAACACTGAAGCTTTCTTT,CASSLGPANTEAFF
TRBV5-4,TRBJ1-4,TRBD1,-,TGTGCCAGCAGCTACGGACAGGGACATGAAAAACTGTTTTTT,CASSYGQGHEKLFF
TRBV9,TRBJ1-3,-,-,TGTGCCAGCAGCGTACGGGGGGGAGGAAACACCATATATTTT,CASSVRGGGNTIYF
TRBV2,TRBJ1-5,-,few,TGTGCCAGCCTCAATCAGCCCCAGCATTTT,CASLNQPQHF
TRBV15,TRBJ2-1,TRBD2,few,TGTGCCACCAGCAGAGAAGGCGGGAGCTCCTACAATGAGCAGTTCTTC,CATSREGGSSYNEQFF
TRBV5-4,TRBJ2-1,TRBD2,few,TGTGCCAGCAGCTTGGCGGGAGGTCACAATGAGCAGTTCTTC,CASSLAGGHNEQFF